This TCR beta chain was identified during a study of PD-1 blockade in classical Hodgkin lymphoma. Germline CDR1 reads MGHDK; CDR2 reads SYGVNS. The CDR3 is 14 amino acids. V lost 5 bases to trimming and J lost 8 bases, with 16 bases between them. Every patient experienced relapse after autologous stem cell transplantation, and brentuximab vedotin exposure varied. The assay was immunoSEQ multiplex PCR, and TCRdb's table has in-frame clones only and misses some. The table records 40,000 to 60,000 clones, 73% of them present only once. Source: peripheral blood mononuclear cells (PBMCs), taken before the second cycle of nivolumab. The chain employs TRBV25-1 and TRBJ2-1, with unresolved D. The sequence was obtained from a human donor with classical Hodgkin lymphoma. The CDR3 loop reads CASSRARRIDEQFF. In DNA, the CDR3 is TGTGCCAGCAGTAGGGCTAGAAGAATTGATGAGCAGTTCTTC.